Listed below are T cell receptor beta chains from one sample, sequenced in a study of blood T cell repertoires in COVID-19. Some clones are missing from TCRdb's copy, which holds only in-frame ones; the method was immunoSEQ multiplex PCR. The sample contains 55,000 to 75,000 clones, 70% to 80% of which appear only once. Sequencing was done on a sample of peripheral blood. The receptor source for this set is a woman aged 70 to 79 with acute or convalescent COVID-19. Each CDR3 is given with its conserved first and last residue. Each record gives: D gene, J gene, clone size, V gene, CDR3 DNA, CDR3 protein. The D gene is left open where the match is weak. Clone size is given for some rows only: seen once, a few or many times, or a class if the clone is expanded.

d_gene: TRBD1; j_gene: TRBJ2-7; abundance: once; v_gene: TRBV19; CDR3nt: TGTGCCAGTAGCCCTTCCACAGGGGGCAGCTCCTACGAGCAGTACTTC; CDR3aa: CASSPSTGGSSYEQYF
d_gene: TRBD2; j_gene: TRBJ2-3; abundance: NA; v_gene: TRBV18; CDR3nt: TGTGCCAGCTCACCTGCCGCTAGCGGGGGAGTAGATACGCAGTATTTT; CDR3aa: CASSPAASGGVDTQYF
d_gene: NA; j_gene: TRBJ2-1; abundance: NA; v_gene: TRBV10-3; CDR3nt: TGTGCCATCAGTGAACAGTTGAGTGAGCAGTTCTTC; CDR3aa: CAISEQLSEQFF
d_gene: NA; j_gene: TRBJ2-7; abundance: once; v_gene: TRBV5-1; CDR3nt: TGCGCCAGCAGCTTGGAAGCGGGTAGGGGCTACGAGCAGTACTTC; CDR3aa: CASSLEAGRGYEQYF
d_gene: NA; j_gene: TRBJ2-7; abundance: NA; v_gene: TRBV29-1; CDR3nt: TGCAGCGTTGTGGTGGGGCGTCCATCCTACGAGCAGTACTTC; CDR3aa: CSVVVGRPSYEQYF
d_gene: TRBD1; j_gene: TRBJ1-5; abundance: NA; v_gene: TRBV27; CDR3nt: TGTGCCAGCAACTCTGGGACAGACGGCGCCAATCAGCCCCAGCATTTT; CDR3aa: CASNSGTDGANQPQHF
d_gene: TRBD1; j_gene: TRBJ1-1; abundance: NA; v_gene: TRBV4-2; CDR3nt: TGTGCCAGCAGCCAGCTGGACAGGGGGCGGAACACTGAAGCTTTCTTT; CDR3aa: CASSQLDRGRNTEAFF
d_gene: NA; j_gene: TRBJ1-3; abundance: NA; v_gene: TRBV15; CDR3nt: TGTGCCACCAGCAGAGATCCGGTCCTCTCTGGAAACACCATATATTTT; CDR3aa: CATSRDPVLSGNTIYF
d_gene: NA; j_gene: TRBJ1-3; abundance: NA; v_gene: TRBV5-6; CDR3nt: TGTGCCAGCAGCTTGTCCTCGGGGGGAAACACCATATATTTT; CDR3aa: CASSLSSGGNTIYF
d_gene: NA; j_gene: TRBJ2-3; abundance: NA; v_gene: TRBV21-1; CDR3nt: TGTGCCAGCAGCAAATTTGCCGATCCGCCGGACAGGGAAATTTATACGCAGTATTTT; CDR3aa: CASSKFADPPDREIYTQYF
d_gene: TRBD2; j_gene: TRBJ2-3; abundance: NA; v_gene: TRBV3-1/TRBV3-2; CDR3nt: TGTGCCAGCAGCCCCCAGGAAGCGGGAGGCCGGCGAGATACGCAGTATTTT; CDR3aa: CASSPQEAGGRRDTQYF